This entry features one T cell receptor beta chain sequence. This sample was taken from a study of CD8+ T cells in alopecia areata. Study overall: Oral tofacitinib, 5 to 10 mg twice daily, was given in an open-label trial. Tofacitinib continued for 6 to 18 months and was then withheld for 6 months.

Once RNA had been extracted, it was reverse transcribed into cDNA to act as the sequencing template. Profiled with immunoSEQ multiplex PCR; TCRdb holds only in-frame clones, not every one. Of some 96,000 clones in the sample, about 64% were seen once. Germline-derived CDR1 and CDR2 are MNHEY and SMNVEV (reference sequence). J lost 3 bases, V lost 7 bases, and 3 bases had no gene match. The CDR3 loop spans 14 amino acids. Treatment defined: oral pan-JAK inhibitor, 5-10 mg twice daily. The chain uses TRBV27 and TRBJ1-2, with 12 bases fitting TRBD1. This receptor was identified in a human donor with alopecia areata. Specimen: CD8+ T cells sorted from blood, collected at week 4, from a patient treated with tofacitinib. The DNA for the CDR3 is TGTGCCAGCAACGGGGACAGGGGGCACTATGGCTACACCTTC. It codes for CASNGDRGHYGYTF.